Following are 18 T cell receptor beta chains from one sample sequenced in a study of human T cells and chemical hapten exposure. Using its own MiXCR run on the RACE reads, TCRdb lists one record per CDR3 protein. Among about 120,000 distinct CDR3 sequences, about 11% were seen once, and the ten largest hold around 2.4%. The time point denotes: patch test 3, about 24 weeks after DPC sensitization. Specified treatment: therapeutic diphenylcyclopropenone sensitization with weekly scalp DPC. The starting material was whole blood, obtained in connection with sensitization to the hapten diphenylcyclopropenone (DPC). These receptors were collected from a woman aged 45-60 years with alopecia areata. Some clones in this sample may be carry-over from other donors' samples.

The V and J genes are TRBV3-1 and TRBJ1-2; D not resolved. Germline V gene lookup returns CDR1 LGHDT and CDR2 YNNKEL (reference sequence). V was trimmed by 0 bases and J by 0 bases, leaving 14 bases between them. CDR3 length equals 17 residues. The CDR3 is CASSQDESGLTNYGYTF. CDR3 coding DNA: TGTGCCAGCAGCCAAGATGAATCGGGTCTGACTAACTATGGCTACACCTTC.

The CDR3 sequence: CSARDPSGYEQYF. The CDR3 DNA reads TGCAGTGCTAGAGATCCTAGCGGTTACGAGCAGTACTTC. V gene TRBV20-1 combines with J gene TRBJ2-7; the match to TRBD2 covers 7 bases. Germline assignment: CDR1 DFQATT and CDR2 SNEGSKA (reference sequence). The CDR3 covers 13 residues. After removal of 0 bases from V and 4 bases from J, the junction contained 3 bases not matched to a gene.

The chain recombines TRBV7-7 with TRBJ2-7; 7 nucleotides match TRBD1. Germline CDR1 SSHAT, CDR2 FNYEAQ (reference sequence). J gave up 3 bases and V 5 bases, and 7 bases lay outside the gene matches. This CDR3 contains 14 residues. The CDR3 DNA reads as TGTGCCAGCAGCCTCCGACAGGGATACTACGAGCAGTACTTC. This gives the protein CASSLRQGYYEQYF.

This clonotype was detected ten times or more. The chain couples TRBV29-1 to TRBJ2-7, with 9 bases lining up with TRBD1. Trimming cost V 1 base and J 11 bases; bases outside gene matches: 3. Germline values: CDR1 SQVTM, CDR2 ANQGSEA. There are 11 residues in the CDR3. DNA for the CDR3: TGCAGCGTTGAAGGGACAGGGGTTGAGTACTTC. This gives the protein CSVEGTGVEYF.

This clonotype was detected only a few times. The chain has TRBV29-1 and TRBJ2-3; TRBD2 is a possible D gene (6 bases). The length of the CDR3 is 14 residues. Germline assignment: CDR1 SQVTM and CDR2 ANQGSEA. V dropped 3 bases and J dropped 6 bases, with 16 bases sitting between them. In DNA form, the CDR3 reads TGCAGCGTTGATAGGGCTAGCGTTGGTGATACGCAGTATTTT. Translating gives CSVDRASVGDTQYF.

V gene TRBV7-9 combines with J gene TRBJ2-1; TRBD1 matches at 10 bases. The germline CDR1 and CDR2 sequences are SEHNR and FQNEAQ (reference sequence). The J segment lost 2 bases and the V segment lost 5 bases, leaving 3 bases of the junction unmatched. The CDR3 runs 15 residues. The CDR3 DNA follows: TGTGCCAGCAGCGCCGGGACAGGGGCCTACAATGAGCAGTTCTTC. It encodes CASSAGTGAYNEQFF.

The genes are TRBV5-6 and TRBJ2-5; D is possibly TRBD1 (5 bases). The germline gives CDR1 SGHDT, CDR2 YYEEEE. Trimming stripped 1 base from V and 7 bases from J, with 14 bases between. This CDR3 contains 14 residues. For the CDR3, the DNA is TGTGCCAGCAGCTTGAGACAGCTTGGAGCGACCCAGTACTTC. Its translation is CASSLRQLGATQYF.

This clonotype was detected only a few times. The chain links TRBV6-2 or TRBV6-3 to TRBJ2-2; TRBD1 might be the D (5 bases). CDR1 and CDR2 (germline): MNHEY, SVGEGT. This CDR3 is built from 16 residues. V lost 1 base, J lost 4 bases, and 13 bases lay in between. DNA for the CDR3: TGTGCCAGCAGTTACTTCGGGCCCCAGGGCACCGGGGAGCTGTTTTTT. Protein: CASSYFGPQGTGELFF.

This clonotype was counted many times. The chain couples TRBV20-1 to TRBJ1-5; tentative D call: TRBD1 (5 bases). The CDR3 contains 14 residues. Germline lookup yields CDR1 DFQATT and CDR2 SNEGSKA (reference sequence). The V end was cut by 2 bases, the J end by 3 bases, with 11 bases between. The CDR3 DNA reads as TGCAGTGCTAGACCAGGGCCCATCAATCAGCCCCAGCATTTT. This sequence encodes CSARPGPINQPQHF.

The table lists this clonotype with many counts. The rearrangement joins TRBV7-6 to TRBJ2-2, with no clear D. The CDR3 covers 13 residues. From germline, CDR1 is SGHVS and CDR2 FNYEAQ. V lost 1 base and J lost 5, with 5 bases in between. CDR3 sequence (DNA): TGTGCCAGCAGCTTAGTGATAACCGGGGAGCTGTTTTTT. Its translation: CASSLVITGELFF.

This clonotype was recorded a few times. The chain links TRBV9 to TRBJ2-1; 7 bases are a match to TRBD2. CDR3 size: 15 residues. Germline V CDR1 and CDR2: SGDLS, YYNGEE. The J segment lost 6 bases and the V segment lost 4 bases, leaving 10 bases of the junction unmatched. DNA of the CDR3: TGTGCCAGCAGCCTACGGGGGGTGGAGGGCAATGAGCAGTTCTTC. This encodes CASSLRGVEGNEQFF. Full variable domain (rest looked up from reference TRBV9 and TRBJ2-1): DSGVTQTPKHLITATGQRVTLRCSPRSGDLSVYWYQQSLDQGLQFLIQYYNGEERAKGNILERFSAQQFPDLHSELNLSSLELGDSALYFCASSLRGVEGNEQFFGPGTRLTVL.

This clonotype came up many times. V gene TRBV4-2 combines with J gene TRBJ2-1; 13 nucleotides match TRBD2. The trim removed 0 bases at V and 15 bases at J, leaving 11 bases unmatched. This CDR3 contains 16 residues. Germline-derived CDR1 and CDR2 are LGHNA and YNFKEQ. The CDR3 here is CASSQELAGGLQTPFF. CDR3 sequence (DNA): TGTGCCAGCAGCCAAGAACTAGCGGGAGGGCTCCAGACTCCGTTCTTC.

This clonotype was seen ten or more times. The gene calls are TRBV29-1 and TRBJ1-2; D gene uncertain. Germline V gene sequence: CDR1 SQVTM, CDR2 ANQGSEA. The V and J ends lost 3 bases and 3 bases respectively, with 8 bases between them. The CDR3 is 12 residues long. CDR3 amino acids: CSVDHGDYGYTF. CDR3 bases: TGCAGCGTTGATCACGGGGACTATGGCTACACCTTC.

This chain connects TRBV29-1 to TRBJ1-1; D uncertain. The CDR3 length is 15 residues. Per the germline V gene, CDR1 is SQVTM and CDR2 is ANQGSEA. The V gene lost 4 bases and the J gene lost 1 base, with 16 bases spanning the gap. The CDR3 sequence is CSVVYRAPRNTEAFF. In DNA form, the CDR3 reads TGCAGCGTTGTCTACCGGGCCCCTCGGAACACTGAAGCTTTCTTT.

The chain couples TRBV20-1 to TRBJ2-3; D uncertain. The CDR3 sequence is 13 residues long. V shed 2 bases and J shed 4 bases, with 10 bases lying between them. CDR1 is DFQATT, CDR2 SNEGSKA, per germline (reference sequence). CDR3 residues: CSARMAGADTQYF. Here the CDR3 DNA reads TGCAGTGCTAGAATGGCTGGCGCAGATACGCAGTATTTT.

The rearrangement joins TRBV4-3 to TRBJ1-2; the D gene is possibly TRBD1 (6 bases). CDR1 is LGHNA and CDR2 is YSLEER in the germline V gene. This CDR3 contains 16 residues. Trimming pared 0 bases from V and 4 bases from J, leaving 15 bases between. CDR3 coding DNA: TGCGCCAGCAGCCAAGATCTGACAGGCAATATCTATGGCTACACCTTC. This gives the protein CASSQDLTGNIYGYTF.

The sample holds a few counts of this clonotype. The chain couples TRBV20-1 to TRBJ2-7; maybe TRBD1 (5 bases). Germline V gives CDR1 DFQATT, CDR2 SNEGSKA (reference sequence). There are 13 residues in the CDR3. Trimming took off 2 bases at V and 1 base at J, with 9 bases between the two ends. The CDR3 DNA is TGCAGTGCTAGAAGCAGGGCTTCCTACGAGCAGTACTTC. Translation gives CSARSRASYEQYF.

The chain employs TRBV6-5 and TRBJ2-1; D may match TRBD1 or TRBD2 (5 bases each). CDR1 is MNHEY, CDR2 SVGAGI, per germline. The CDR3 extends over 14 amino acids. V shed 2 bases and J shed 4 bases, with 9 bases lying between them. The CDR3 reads CASSYGREYNEQFF. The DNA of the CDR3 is TGTGCCAGCAGTTACGGCAGGGAGTACAATGAGCAGTTCTTC.